This T cell receptor beta chain emerged from a study of early T cells in non-severe SARS-CoV-2 infection. Study-wide background: It was bulk RNA from unsorted whole blood that was sequenced, and the chains were unpaired. The study's findings and limits: VDJdb-based annotation leaned toward anti-spike CD8 responses and missed private and CD4 specificities.

This clonotype showed up many times. Its antigen is still unknown. The TCR library protocol attached unique molecular identifiers to the individual cDNA molecules. TCRdb reprocessed the 5' RACE reads with MiXCR, giving one entry per CDR3 protein. The sample lists tens of thousands of distinct CDR3 sequences, less than 5.5% occurring once. Per germline, CDR1 SGHAT and CDR2 FQNNGV. J was trimmed by 9 bases and V by 0 bases; bases with no gene match: 2. The CDR3 length is 13 residues. The receptor was isolated from an adult who was a healthcare worker with PCR-confirmed SARS-CoV-2 infection or an uninfected control (not recorded which). This chain connects TRBV11-2 to TRBJ2-1, with 7 bases aligning to TRBD1. Sequencing was performed on whole blood. CDR3 nucleotides: TGTGCCAGCAGCTTAGATAGGGGGCGTGAGCAGTTCTTC. This gives the protein CASSLDRGREQFF.